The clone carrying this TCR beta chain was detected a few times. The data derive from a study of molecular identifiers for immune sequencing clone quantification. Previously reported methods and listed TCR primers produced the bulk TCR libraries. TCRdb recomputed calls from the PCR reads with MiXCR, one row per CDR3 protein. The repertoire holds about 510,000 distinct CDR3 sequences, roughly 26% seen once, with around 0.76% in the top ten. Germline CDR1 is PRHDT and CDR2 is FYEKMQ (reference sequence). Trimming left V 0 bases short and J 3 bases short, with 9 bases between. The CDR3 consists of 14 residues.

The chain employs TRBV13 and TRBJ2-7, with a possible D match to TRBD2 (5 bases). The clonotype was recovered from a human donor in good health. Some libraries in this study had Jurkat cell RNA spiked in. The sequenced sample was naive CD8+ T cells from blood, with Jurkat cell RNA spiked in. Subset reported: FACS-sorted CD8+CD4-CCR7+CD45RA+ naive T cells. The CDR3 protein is CASSLGGLHYEQYF. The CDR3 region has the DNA TGTGCCAGCAGCTTAGGTGGACTGCACTACGAGCAGTACTTC.